Listed below are T cell receptor beta chains from one sample, sequenced in a study of blood T cell repertoires in COVID-19. Sequencing was performed with immunoSEQ multiplex PCR; in TCRdb, only in-frame clones are kept and a portion is missing. The data contain a few hundred thousand clones, more than 75% of them seen just once; the ten biggest clones take up around 12%. The sequencing input was peripheral blood. The source is a man older than 75 with acute or convalescent COVID-19. Both conserved end residues are part of each CDR3. The order of the fields is J gene, CDR3 length, V gene, D gene, CDR3 protein, CDR3 DNA. The D gene is left open where the match is weak.

J gene: TRBJ2-3
CDR3 length: 16
V gene: TRBV11-3
D gene: TRBD2
CDR3 protein: CASSLLAGGRTDTQYF
CDR3 DNA: TGTGCCAGCAGCCTACTAGCGGGGGGGCGCACAGATACGCAGTATTTT

J gene: TRBJ2-1
CDR3 length: 15
V gene: TRBV6-2/TRBV6-3
D gene: TRBD1
CDR3 protein: CASSSPHRQGNEQFF
CDR3 DNA: TGTGCCAGCAGTTCTCCCCACCGACAGGGTAATGAGCAGTTCTTC

J gene: TRBJ1-4
CDR3 length: 11
V gene: TRBV12-3/TRBV12-4
D gene: .
CDR3 protein: CASSFGERLFF
CDR3 DNA: TGTGCCAGCAGTTTTGGAGAGAGACTGTTTTTT

J gene: TRBJ1-3
CDR3 length: 14
V gene: TRBV11-2
D gene: .
CDR3 protein: CASSLTVSGNTIYF
CDR3 DNA: TGTGCCAGCAGCTTGACAGTCTCTGGAAACACCATATATTTT

J gene: TRBJ2-2
CDR3 length: 14
V gene: TRBV2
D gene: .
CDR3 protein: CASRRQAYTGELFF
CDR3 DNA: TGTGCCAGCAGGCGCCAGGCCTACACCGGGGAGCTGTTTTTT

J gene: TRBJ1-1
CDR3 length: 16
V gene: TRBV5-1
D gene: TRBD1
CDR3 protein: CASSERGQGENTEAFF
CDR3 DNA: TGCGCCAGCAGCGAAAGGGGACAGGGGGAGAACACTGAAGCTTTCTTT

J gene: TRBJ1-5
CDR3 length: 13
V gene: TRBV15
D gene: .
CDR3 protein: CATSWGEYQPQHF
CDR3 DNA: TGTGCCACCAGCTGGGGAGAATATCAGCCCCAGCATTTT

J gene: TRBJ2-1
CDR3 length: 15
V gene: TRBV6-2/TRBV6-3
D gene: .
CDR3 protein: CASSLLAPSYNEQFF
CDR3 DNA: TGTGCCAGCAGTCTCCTAGCACCCTCCTACAATGAGCAGTTCTTC

J gene: TRBJ2-6
CDR3 length: 14
V gene: TRBV2
D gene: .
CDR3 protein: CASSAGAGANVLTF
CDR3 DNA: TGTGCCAGCAGTGCAGGGGCTGGGGCCAACGTCCTGACTTTC

J gene: TRBJ1-4
CDR3 length: 14
V gene: TRBV4-1
D gene: .
CDR3 protein: CASSQWGVKEKLFF
CDR3 DNA: TGCGCCAGCAGCCAGTGGGGGGTGAAGGAAAAACTGTTTTTT

J gene: TRBJ2-7
CDR3 length: 13
V gene: TRBV4-2
D gene: .
CDR3 protein: CASSQNQYYEQYF
CDR3 DNA: TGTGCCAGCAGCCAGAACCAGTACTACGAGCAGTACTTC

J gene: TRBJ1-1
CDR3 length: 14
V gene: TRBV6-5
D gene: .
CDR3 protein: CASSYGRGGTEAFF
CDR3 DNA: TGTGCCAGCAGTTACGGGAGGGGGGGGACTGAAGCTTTCTTT

J gene: TRBJ1-2
CDR3 length: 15
V gene: TRBV9
D gene: TRBD1
CDR3 protein: CASARDRGNNYGYTF
CDR3 DNA: TGTGCCAGCGCCCGGGACAGGGGGAACAACTATGGCTACACCTTC

J gene: TRBJ2-5
CDR3 length: 13
V gene: TRBV5-1
D gene: .
CDR3 protein: CASSPFRVETQYF
CDR3 DNA: TGCGCCAGCAGCCCCTTCCGGGTCGAGACCCAGTACTTC